The 5 T cell receptor beta chains listed next were all sequenced from one sample in a study of technical replicates of blood from several donors. Assay used: immunoSEQ multiplex PCR; TCRdb lists only in-frame clones, some missing. The table lists 95,000 to 100,000 clones, roughly 95% of them singletons. Sequenced: T cells isolated from PBMCs. These receptors were collected from a human donor in good health.

V is TRBV27 and J is TRBJ2-7, with D possibly being TRBD1 (6 bases). Between the trimmed V and J ends, which lost 5 bases and 0 bases, there was a span of 14 bases. Germline CDR1 and CDR2: MNHEY and SMNVEV (reference sequence). The CDR3 has 15 residues. The CDR3 spells CASSIAGTTSYEQYF. The CDR3 bases are TGTGCCAGCAGTATAGCCGGGACAACCTCCTACGAGCAGTACTTC.

The chain combines TRBV9 with TRBJ2-6; D possibly corresponds to TRBD2 (7 bases). There are 19 residues in the CDR3. V was cut by 3 bases and J by 3 bases, with 22 bases left in between. Germline V gene lookup returns CDR1 SGDLS and CDR2 YYNGEE. The CDR3 nucleotides are TGTGCCAGCAGCGCGTTCCCGGGGGGCCGGGGAAGTGGGGCCAACGTCCTGACTTTC. The encoded protein is CASSAFPGGRGSGANVLTF. Variable domain in full (rest from reference TRBV9 and TRBJ2-6): DSGVTQTPKHLITATGQRVTLRCSPRSGDLSVYWYQQSLDQGLQFLIQYYNGEERAKGNILERFSAQQFPDLHSELNLSSLELGDSALYFCASSAFPGGRGSGANVLTFGAGSRLTVL.

The chain recombines TRBV4-1 with TRBJ1-1, with D tentatively TRBD1 (5 bases). CDR1 and CDR2 from the germline V gene are MGHRA and YSYEKL. Trimming cost V 0 bases and J 6 bases, with 8 bases left between them. This CDR3 has 13 amino acids. CDR3 in amino acids: CASSQDPGAEAFF. In DNA, the CDR3 is TGCGCCAGCAGCCAAGACCCGGGGGCTGAAGCTTTCTTT.

V and J are TRBV5-6 and TRBJ1-4; 9 bases are shared with TRBD1. The length of the CDR3 is 13 residues. Germline lookup yields CDR1 SGHDT and CDR2 YYEEEE. J lost 8 bases, V lost 4 bases, and 3 bases had no gene match. The CDR3 nucleotides read TGTGCCAGCAGCGAGGGACAGGGAGAAAAACTGTTTTTT. Its translation: CASSEGQGEKLFF.

The chain carries TRBV4-1 and TRBJ2-5; 10 positions match TRBD2. Germline assignment: CDR1 MGHRA and CDR2 YSYEKL. The V segment lost 2 bases and the J segment 7 bases; nucleotides outside the gene matches: 4. The CDR3 spans 14 residues. The CDR3 sequence is CASSQSTSGTTQYF. In DNA, the CDR3 is TGCGCCAGCAGCCAATCTACTAGCGGGACGACCCAGTACTTC.